The 22 T cell receptor beta chains in this list originate from one sample, sequenced in a study of blood T cell repertoires in COVID-19. The method was immunoSEQ multiplex PCR; TCRdb's version includes in-frame clones alone and lacks a portion of them. The sample contains 150,000 or so clones, about 86% of which appear only once. Sequenced material: peripheral blood. The origin of the receptors is a woman aged 60-75 years with acute or convalescent COVID-19.

The chain combines TRBV7-9 with TRBJ2-3, with D perhaps TRBD1 (5 bases). This CDR3 region has 14 residues. The V end lost 8 bases, the J end lost 2 bases, and 14 bases lay between the germline ends. The germline V gene has CDR1 SEHNR and CDR2 FQNEAQ (reference sequence). The CDR3: CASDPRVSTDTQYF. The CDR3 DNA is TGTGCCAGCGACCCCAGGGTGTCCACAGATACGCAGTATTTT.

The chain couples TRBV28 to TRBJ1-4; tentatively, D is TRBD1 (5 bases). Trimming took off 3 bases at V and 4 bases at J, with 12 bases between the two ends. The V gene's germline CDR1 is MDHEN and CDR2 SYDVKM. The CDR3 sequence is 15 residues long. CDR3 coding DNA: TGTGCCAGCAGTTTTTTCACAGGCGTTAATGAAAAACTGTTTTTT. This codes for CASSFFTGVNEKLFF.

The V gene is TRBV7-3, the J gene TRBJ1-2, with TRBD1 as a possible D gene (5 bases). CDR1 and CDR2 from the germline V gene are SGHTA and FQGTGA. The CDR3 extends over 14 amino acids. V lost 2 bases to trimming and J lost 6 bases, with 13 bases between them. The DNA of the CDR3 is TGTGCCAGCAGCTTATTTCACGGGGGTGATGGCTACACCTTC. It yields the protein CASSLFHGGDGYTF.

The V and J genes are TRBV18 and TRBJ2-7, with D possibly being TRBD1 (5 bases). The ends were cut back, 5 bases at V and 0 bases at J, with 5 bases in the middle. Germline assignment: CDR1 KGHSH and CDR2 LQKENI. The CDR3 length is 12 residues. The CDR3 DNA sequence: TGTGCCAGCTCAGACAGCTCCTACGAGCAGTACTTC. The encoded protein is CASSDSSYEQYF.

The genes are TRBV7-2 and TRBJ2-2, with 13 bases fitting TRBD2. This CDR3 contains 17 residues. The V and J ends lost 1 base and 1 base, in that order; junction bases with no gene match: 0. CDR1 and CDR2 (germline): SGHTA, FQGNSA. CDR3 nucleotide sequence: TGTGCCAGCAGCTTAGGGACTAGCGGGGGGAACACCGGGGAGCTGTTTTTT. As protein: CASSLGTSGGNTGELFF.

This sequence joins TRBV7-2 and TRBJ1-2; D gene uncertain. Germline CDR1 is SGHTA and CDR2 is FQGNSA. The V gene lost 1 base and the J gene lost 4 bases, with 7 bases spanning the gap. The CDR3 loop spans 13 amino acids. CDR3 amino acids: CASSLDSFYGYTF. For the CDR3, the DNA is TGTGCCAGCAGCTTAGACAGCTTCTATGGCTACACCTTC.

The CDR3 loop is CASSFLSGSHEQYF. The CDR3 DNA reads TGTGCCAGCAGTTTCTTGAGCGGGAGCCACGAGCAGTACTTC. The chain links TRBV28 to TRBJ2-7, with 8 bases fitting TRBD2. Germline CDR1 reads MDHEN; CDR2 reads SYDVKM. This CDR3 spans 14 amino acids. V gave up 3 bases and J gave up 5 bases; unmatched junction bases: 6.

This clone has just a few counts. The rearrangement uses TRBV7-2 and TRBJ1-5, with unresolved D. The V and J ends lost 5 bases and 5 bases respectively, with 10 bases between them. The CDR3 has 13 residues. The V gene's germline CDR1 is SGHTA and CDR2 FQGNSA. The CDR3 loop is CASSQTLYQPQHF. CDR3 nucleotides: TGTGCCAGCAGCCAGACACTTTATCAGCCCCAGCATTTT.

This chain links TRBV5-6 with TRBJ1-5; no definite D call. The CDR3 contains 12 residues. Trimming shortened V by 10 bases and J by 7 bases, and 15 bases separated the two germline ends. CDR1 and CDR2 from the germline V gene are SGHDT and YYEEEE. The CDR3 sequence: CAGPKKNQPQHF. In DNA, the CDR3 is TGTGCCGGGCCGAAGAAAAACCAGCCCCAGCATTTT.

This clone was detected once. This CDR3 is CATELRRGASYNEQFF. For the CDR3, the DNA is TGTGCCACCGAGCTTCGGCGGGGAGCCTCCTACAATGAGCAGTTCTTC. The chain uses TRBV7-9 and TRBJ2-1, with a tentative D call TRBD2 (6 bases). The CDR3 extends over 16 amino acids. The V end lost 10 bases, the J end lost 0 bases, and 19 bases lay between the germline ends. The germline CDR1 and CDR2 sequences are SEHNR and FQNEAQ (reference sequence).

This chain uses TRBV27 with TRBJ2-7; D not certain. V lost 6 bases, J lost 0 bases, and 15 bases lay in between. This CDR3 is 15 amino acids long. CDR1 and CDR2 (germline): MNHEY, SMNVEV (reference sequence). The DNA for the CDR3 is TGTGCCAGCAGCCCTACAGTCAGTAACTCCTACGAGCAGTACTTC. Protein: CASSPTVSNSYEQYF.

The CDR3: CASMVQSSGNTIYF. The CDR3 DNA follows: TGTGCCAGTATGGTCCAGTCCTCTGGAAACACCATATATTTT. The chain joins TRBV19 to TRBJ1-3; D gene uncertain. Germline loops: CDR1 LNHDA, CDR2 SQIVND (reference sequence). The CDR3 totals 14 residues. The ends were cut back, 7 bases at V and 0 bases at J, with 10 bases in the middle.

The chain joins TRBV27 to TRBJ1-4; 8 bases align to TRBD1. The CDR3 consists of 14 residues. Germline CDR1 and CDR2: MNHEY and SMNVEV (reference sequence). Trimming at V came to 6 bases and at J to 8 bases, leaving 8 bases not matched to a gene. The CDR3 is CASRSGQGGEKLFF. CDR3 coding DNA: TGTGCCAGCAGGTCCGGACAGGGCGGAGAAAAACTGTTTTTT. The whole variable domain, filled in from reference TRBV27 and TRBJ1-4, reads EAQVTQNPRYLITVTGKKLTVTCSQNMNHEYMSWYRQDPGLGLRQIYYSMNVEVTDKGDVPEGYKVSRKEKRNFPLILESPSPNQTSLYFCASRSGQGGEKLFFGSGTQLSVL.

J is TRBJ1-1 and V is TRBV7-9; 12 nucleotides agree with TRBD1. CDR1 and CDR2 from the germline V gene are SEHNR and FQNEAQ (reference sequence). Trimming removed 8 bases from V and 1 base from J; junction bases left unmatched: 8. The CDR3 extends over 16 amino acids. The CDR3 spells CASVAGTGGTNTEAFF. DNA for the CDR3: TGTGCCAGCGTCGCGGGGACAGGGGGCACGAACACTGAAGCTTTCTTT. Looking up the rest from reference TRBV7-9 and TRBJ1-1 gives the full variable domain: DTGVSQNPRHKITKRGQNVTFRCDPISEHNRLYWYRQTLGQGPEFLTYFQNEAQLEKSRLLSDRFSAERPKGSFSTLEIQRTEQGDSAMYLCASVAGTGGTNTEAFFGQGTRLTVV.

V gene TRBV28 combines with J gene TRBJ1-1; D is possibly TRBD1 (6 bases). The V end was cut by 2 bases, the J end by 0 bases, with 10 bases between. CDR1 is MDHEN and CDR2 is SYDVKM in the germline V gene. The CDR3 spans 15 residues. The DNA of the CDR3 is TGTGCCAGCAGTTTAGGGGACAACCTGAACACTGAAGCTTTCTTT. Translation: CASSLGDNLNTEAFF.

The chain uses TRBV28 and TRBJ1-5; D not certain. This CDR3 has 14 residues. V gave up 1 base and J gave up 7 bases, with 11 bases separating them. Per germline, CDR1 MDHEN and CDR2 SYDVKM. CDR3 residues: CASSLSEVVQPQHF. DNA of the CDR3: TGTGCCAGCAGTTTATCTGAGGTAGTCCAGCCCCAGCATTTT.

The rearrangement uses TRBV19 and TRBJ2-2; TRBD2 agrees at 10 bases. The CDR3 covers 15 residues. Germline V gene lookup returns CDR1 LNHDA and CDR2 SQIVND (reference sequence). With V trimmed by 7 bases and J by 6 bases, 8 bases remained unmatched. CDR3 sequence (DNA): TGTGCCAGTATATCTGGGCTAGCGGGAGCCGGGGAGCTGTTTTTT. It translates to CASISGLAGAGELFF.

The CDR3 sequence: CATTRGTPGGYTF. The CDR3 nucleotides read TGTGCCACCACAAGGGGGACCCCAGGTGGCTACACCTTC. This chain uses TRBV7-5 with TRBJ1-2; TRBD1 reflects the table's D call only, with no check against the DNA. TRBV7-5 is labeled a pseudogene. This CDR3 is 13 amino acids long.

The chain is built from TRBV18 and TRBJ2-3; D is perhaps TRBD2 (6 bases). V was cut by 6 bases and J by 4 bases, with 14 bases left in between. The CDR3 loop spans 14 amino acids. CDR1 and CDR2 from the germline V gene are KGHSH and LQKENI. The DNA of the CDR3 is TGTGCCAGCTCTCCCGGGAGCCTCTCAGATACGCAGTATTTT. Protein sequence: CASSPGSLSDTQYF.

The genes are TRBV11-2 and TRBJ2-5, with 7 nucleotides matching TRBD2. The J segment lost 5 bases and the V segment lost 3 bases, leaving 6 bases of the junction unmatched. The CDR3 runs 14 residues. The germline gives CDR1 SGHAT, CDR2 FQNNGV. As DNA, the CDR3 is TGTGCCAGCAGCTTTACTAGCGTTACCGAGACCCAGTACTTC. Translated: CASSFTSVTETQYF.

The chain links TRBV10-3 to TRBJ1-2, with 7 nucleotides matching TRBD1. This CDR3 comprises 14 residues. CDR1 ENHRY and CDR2 SYGVKD come from the germline V gene. With 2 bases clipped from V and 3 bases from J, the junction kept 3 bases outside the gene matches. CDR3 coding DNA: TGTGCCATCAGTGAGATAGGGGGCCACTATGGCTACACCTTC. It codes for CAISEIGGHYGYTF.

This sequence joins TRBV12-5 and TRBJ1-2; the D gene is possibly TRBD1 (6 bases). Per the germline V gene, CDR1 is LGHNT and CDR2 is FRNRAP. The length of the CDR3 is 17 residues. The ends were cut back, 3 bases at V and 4 bases at J, with 21 bases in the middle. Here the CDR3 DNA reads TGTGCTAGTGGTTTACCTCGGGGAGGGGGTTTAGGCTATGGCTACACCTTC. It yields the protein CASGLPRGGGLGYGYTF. Based on the CDR3 plus reference TRBV12-5 and TRBJ1-2, the full variable domain is DARVTQTPRHKVTEMGQEVTMRCQPILGHNTVFWYRQTMMQGLELLAYFRNRAPLDDSGMPKDRFSAEMPDATLATLKIQPSEPRDSAVYFCASGLPRGGGLGYGYTFGSGTRLTVV.